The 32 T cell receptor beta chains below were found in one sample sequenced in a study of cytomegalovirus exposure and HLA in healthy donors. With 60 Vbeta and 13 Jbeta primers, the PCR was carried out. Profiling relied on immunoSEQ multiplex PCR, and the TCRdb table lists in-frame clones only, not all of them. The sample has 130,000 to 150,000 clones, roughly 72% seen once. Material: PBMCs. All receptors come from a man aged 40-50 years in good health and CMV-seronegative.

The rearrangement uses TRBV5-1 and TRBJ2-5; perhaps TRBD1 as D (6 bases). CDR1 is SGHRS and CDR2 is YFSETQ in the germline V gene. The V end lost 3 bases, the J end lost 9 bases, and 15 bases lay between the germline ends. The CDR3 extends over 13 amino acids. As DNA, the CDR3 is TGCGCCAGCAGCTGGACAGCCGACGGGGCCCAGTACTTC. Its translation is CASSWTADGAQYF. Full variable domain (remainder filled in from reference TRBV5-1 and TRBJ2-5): KAGVTQTPRYLIKTRGQQVTLSCSPISGHRSVSWYQQTPGQGLQFLFEYFSETQRNKGNFPGRFSGRQFSNSRSEMNVSTLELGDSALYLCASSWTADGAQYFGPGTRLLVL.

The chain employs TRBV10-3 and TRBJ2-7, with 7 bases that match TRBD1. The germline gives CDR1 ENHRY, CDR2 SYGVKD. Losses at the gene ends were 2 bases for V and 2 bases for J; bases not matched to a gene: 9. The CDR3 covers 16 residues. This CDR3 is CAISETLTGEPYEQYF. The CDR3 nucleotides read TGTGCCATCAGTGAGACTCTAACAGGGGAGCCCTACGAGCAGTACTTC.

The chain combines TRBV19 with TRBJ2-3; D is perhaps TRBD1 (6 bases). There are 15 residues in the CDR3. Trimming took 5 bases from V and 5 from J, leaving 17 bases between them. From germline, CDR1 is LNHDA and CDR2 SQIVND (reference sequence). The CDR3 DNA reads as TGTGCCAGTAGTCCAACAGGGCTGTTGGAAGATACGCAGTATTTT. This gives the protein CASSPTGLLEDTQYF. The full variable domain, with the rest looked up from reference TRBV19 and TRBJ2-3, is DGGITQSPKYLFRKEGQNVTLSCEQNLNHDAMYWYRQDPGQGLRLIYYSQIVNDFQKGDIAEGYSVSREKKESFPLTVTSAQKNPTAFYLCASSPTGLLEDTQYFGPGTRLTVL.

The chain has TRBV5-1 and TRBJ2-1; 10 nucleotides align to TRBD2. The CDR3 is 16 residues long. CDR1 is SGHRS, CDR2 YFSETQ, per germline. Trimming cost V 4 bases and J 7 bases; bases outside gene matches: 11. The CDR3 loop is CASSIMDGLAANEQFF. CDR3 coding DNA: TGCGCCAGCAGCATAATGGACGGACTAGCGGCAAATGAGCAGTTCTTC. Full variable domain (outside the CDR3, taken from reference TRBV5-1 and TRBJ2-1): KAGVTQTPRYLIKTRGQQVTLSCSPISGHRSVSWYQQTPGQGLQFLFEYFSETQRNKGNFPGRFSGRQFSNSRSEMNVSTLELGDSALYLCASSIMDGLAANEQFFGPGTRLTVL.

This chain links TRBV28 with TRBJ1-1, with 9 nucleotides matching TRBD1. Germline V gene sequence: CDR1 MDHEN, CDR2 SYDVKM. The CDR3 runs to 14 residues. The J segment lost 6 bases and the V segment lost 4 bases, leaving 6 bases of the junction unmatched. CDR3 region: CASSSTGGLSEAFF. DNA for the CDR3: TGTGCCAGCAGTTCGACAGGGGGGCTCTCTGAAGCTTTCTTT.

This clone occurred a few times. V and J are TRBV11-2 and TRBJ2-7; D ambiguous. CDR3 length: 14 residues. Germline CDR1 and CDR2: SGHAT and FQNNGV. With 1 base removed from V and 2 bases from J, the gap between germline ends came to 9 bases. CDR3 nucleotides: TGTGCCAGCAGCTTAGTCGGTGGGCCCTACGAGCAGTACTTC. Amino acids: CASSLVGGPYEQYF. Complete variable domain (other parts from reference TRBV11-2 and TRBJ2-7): EAGVAQSPRYKIIEKRQSVAFWCNPISGHATLYWYQQILGQGPKLLIQFQNNGVVDDSQLPKDRFSAERLKGVDSTLKIQPAKLEDSAVYLCASSLVGGPYEQYFGPGTRLTVT.

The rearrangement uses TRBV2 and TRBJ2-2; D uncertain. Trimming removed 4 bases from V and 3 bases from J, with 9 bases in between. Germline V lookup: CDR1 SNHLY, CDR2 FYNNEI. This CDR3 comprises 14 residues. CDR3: CASSGSLYTGELFF. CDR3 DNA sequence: TGTGCCAGCAGTGGAAGTCTATACACCGGGGAGCTGTTTTTT.

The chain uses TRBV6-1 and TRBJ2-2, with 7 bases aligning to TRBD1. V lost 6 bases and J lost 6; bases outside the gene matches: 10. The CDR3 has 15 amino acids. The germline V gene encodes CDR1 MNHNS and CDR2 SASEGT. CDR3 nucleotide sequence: TGTGCCAGCAGAGGGTACAGGGGCACCCCCGGGGAGCTGTTTTTT. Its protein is CASRGYRGTPGELFF.

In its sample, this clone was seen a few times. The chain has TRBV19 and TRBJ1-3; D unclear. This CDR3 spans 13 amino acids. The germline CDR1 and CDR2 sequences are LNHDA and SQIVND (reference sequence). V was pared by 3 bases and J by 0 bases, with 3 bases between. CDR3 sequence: CASSISSGNTIYF. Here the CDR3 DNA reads TGTGCCAGTAGTATCAGCTCTGGAAACACCATATATTTT. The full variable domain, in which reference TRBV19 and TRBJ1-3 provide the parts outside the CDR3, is DGGITQSPKYLFRKEGQNVTLSCEQNLNHDAMYWYRQDPGQGLRLIYYSQIVNDFQKGDIAEGYSVSREKKESFPLTVTSAQKNPTAFYLCASSISSGNTIYFGEGSWLTVV.

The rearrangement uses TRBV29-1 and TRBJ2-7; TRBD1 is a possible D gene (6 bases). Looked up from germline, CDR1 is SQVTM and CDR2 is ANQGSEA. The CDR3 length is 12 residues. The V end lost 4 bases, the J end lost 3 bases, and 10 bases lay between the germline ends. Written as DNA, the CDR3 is TGCAGCGTTGCAGGCAGGGGCTACGAGCAGTACTTC. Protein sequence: CSVAGRGYEQYF.

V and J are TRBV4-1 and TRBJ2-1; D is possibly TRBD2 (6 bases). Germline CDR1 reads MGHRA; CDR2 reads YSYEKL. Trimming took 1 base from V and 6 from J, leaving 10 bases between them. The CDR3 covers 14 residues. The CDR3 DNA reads TGCGCCAGCAGCCAAGTTCCACTAGCCAATGAGCAGTTCTTC. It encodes CASSQVPLANEQFF.

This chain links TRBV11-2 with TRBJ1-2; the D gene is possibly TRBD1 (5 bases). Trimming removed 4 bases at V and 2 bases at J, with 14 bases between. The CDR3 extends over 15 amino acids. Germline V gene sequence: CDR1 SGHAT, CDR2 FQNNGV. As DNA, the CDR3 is TGTGCCAGCAGCTACGTCCGACAGAACAACTATGGCTACACCTTC. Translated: CASSYVRQNNYGYTF.

DNA for the CDR3: TGTGCCAGCAGCGCGGGACAGGAGTACACCGGGGAGCTGTTTTTT. Protein: CASSAGQEYTGELFF. V usage is TRBV6-1 and J usage is TRBJ2-2, with 8 bases fitting TRBD1. Germline assignment: CDR1 MNHNS and CDR2 SASEGT. The CDR3 spans 15 residues. The ends lost 6 bases at V and 3 bases at J; junction bases unmatched: 6.

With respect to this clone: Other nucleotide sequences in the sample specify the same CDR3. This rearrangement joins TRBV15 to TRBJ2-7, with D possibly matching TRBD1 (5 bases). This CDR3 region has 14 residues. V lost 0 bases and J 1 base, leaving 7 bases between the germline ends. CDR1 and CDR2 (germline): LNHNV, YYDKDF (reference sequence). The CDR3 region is CATSRDRASYEQYF. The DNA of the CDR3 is TGTGCCACCAGCAGAGACAGGGCGTCCTACGAGCAGTACTTC.

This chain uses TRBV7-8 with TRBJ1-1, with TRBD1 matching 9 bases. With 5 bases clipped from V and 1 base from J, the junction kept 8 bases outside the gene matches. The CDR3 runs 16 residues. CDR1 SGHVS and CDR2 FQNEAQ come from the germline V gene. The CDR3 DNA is TGTGCCAGCAGCCCAAGGACAGGGGCCCAGAACACTGAAGCTTTCTTT. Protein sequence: CASSPRTGAQNTEAFF.

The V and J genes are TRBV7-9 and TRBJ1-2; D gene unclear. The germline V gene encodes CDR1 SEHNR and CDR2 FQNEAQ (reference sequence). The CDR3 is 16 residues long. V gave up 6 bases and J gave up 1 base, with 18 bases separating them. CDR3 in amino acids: CASSPNTGGYNYGYTF. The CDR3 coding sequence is TGTGCCAGCAGTCCTAATACGGGAGGTTATAACTATGGCTACACCTTC. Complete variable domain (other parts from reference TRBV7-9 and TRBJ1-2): DTGVSQNPRHKITKRGQNVTFRCDPISEHNRLYWYRQTLGQGPEFLTYFQNEAQLEKSRLLSDRFSAERPKGSFSTLEIQRTEQGDSAMYLCASSPNTGGYNYGYTFGSGTRLTVV.

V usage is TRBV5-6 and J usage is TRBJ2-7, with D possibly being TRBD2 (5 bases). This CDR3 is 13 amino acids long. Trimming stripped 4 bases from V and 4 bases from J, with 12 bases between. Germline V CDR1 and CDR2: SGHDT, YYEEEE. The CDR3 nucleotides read TGTGCCAGCAGCCGTTTACTAGGGTACGAGCAGTACTTC. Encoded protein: CASSRLLGYEQYF.

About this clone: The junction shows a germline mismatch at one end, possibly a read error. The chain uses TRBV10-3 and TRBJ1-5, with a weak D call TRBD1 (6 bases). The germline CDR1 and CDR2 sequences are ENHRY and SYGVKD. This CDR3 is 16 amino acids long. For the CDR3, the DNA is TGTGCCATCAGTGAGTCGACAGGCTATAGCAATCAGCCCCAGAATTTT. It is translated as CAISESTGYSNQPQNF.

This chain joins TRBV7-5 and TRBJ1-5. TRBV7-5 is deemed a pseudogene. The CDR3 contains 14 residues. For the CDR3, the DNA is TGTGTCAGAAGCTTACTAGGAATAAGTCAGCCCCAGCATTTT. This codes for CVRSLLGISQPQHF.

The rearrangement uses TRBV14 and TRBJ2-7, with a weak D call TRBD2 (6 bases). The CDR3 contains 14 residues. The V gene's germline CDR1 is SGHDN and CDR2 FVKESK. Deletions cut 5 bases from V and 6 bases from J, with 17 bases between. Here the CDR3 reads CASSAGIPGGEQYF. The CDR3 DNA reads TGTGCCAGCAGCGCAGGGATTCCCGGGGGCGAGCAGTACTTC.

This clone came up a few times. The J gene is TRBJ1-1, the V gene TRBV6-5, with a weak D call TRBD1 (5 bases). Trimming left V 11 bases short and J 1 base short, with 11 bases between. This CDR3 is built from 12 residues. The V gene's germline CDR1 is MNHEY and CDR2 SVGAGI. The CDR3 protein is CAVREGNTEAFF. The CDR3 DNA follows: TGTGCCGTCAGGGAGGGGAACACTGAAGCTTTCTTT.

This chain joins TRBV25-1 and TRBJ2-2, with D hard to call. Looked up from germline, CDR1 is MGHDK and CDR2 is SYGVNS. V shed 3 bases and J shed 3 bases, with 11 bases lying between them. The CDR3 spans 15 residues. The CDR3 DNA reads TGTGCCAGCAGTGATCGGAGAACCTACACCGGGGAGCTGTTTTTT. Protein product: CASSDRRTYTGELFF. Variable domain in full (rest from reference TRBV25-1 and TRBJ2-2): EADIYQTPRYLVIGTGKKITLECSQTMGHDKMYWYQQDPGMELHLIHYSYGVNSTEKGDLSSESTVSRIRTEHFPLTLESARPSHTSQYLCASSDRRTYTGELFFGEGSRLTVL.

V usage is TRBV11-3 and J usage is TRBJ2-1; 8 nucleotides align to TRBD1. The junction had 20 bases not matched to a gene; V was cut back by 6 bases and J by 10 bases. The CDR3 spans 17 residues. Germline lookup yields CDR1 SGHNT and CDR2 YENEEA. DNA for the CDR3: TGTGCCAGCAGTCCCCACAGGGGGGTTAACATAGCCGCAGAGCAGTTCTTC. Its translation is CASSPHRGVNIAAEQFF.

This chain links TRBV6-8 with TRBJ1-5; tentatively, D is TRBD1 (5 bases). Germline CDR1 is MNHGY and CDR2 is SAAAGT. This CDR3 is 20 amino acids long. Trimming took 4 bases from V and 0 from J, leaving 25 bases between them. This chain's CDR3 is CASSLRLGGQVEDSNQPQHF. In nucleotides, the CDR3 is TGTGCCAGCAGTTTAAGGTTAGGTGGACAAGTTGAAGATAGCAATCAGCCCCAGCATTTT.

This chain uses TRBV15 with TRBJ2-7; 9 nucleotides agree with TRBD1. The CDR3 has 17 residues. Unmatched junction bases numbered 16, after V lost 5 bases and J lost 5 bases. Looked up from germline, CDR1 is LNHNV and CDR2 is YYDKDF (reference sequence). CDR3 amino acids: CATSLGNRGLQGDEQYF. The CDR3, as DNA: TGTGCCACCAGCCTCGGAAACAGGGGGCTTCAAGGGGACGAGCAGTACTTC.

The DNA for the CDR3 is TGCAGCGTCGGAGGTCCGACAGGGGGCTCTGAAGCTTTCTTT. It encodes CSVGGPTGGSEAFF. The chain joins TRBV29-1 to TRBJ1-1, with TRBD1 matching 10 bases. This CDR3 is built from 14 residues. V lost 6 bases and J lost 6; bases outside the gene matches: 10. Germline V gene lookup returns CDR1 SQVTM and CDR2 ANQGSEA. Filled out from reference TRBV29-1 and TRBJ1-1, the complete variable domain reads SAVISQKPSRDICQRGTSLTIQCQVDSQVTMMFWYRQQPGQSLTLIATANQGSEATYESGFVIDKFPISRPNLTFSTLTVSNMSPEDSSIYLCSVGGPTGGSEAFFGQGTRLTVV.

The CDR3 protein is CASSLEVYGYTF. The CDR3 DNA is TGTGCCAGCAGTTTAGAGGTGTATGGCTACACCTTC. The V gene is TRBV28, the J gene TRBJ1-2; D is uncertain. Trimming cost V 2 bases and J 5 bases, with 6 bases left between them. CDR3 length: 12 amino acids. Germline V gene lookup returns CDR1 MDHEN and CDR2 SYDVKM.

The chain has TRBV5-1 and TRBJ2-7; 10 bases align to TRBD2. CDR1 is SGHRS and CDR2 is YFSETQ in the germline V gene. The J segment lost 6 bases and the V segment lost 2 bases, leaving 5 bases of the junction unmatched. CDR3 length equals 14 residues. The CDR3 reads CASSLAGGPREQYF. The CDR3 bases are TGCGCCAGCAGCTTAGCGGGAGGGCCCCGCGAGCAGTACTTC.

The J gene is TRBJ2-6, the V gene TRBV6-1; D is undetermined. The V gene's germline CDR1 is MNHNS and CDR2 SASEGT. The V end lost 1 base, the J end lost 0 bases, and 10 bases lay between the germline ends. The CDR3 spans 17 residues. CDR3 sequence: CASSEDRRYSGANVLTF. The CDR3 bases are TGTGCCAGCAGTGAAGATCGGCGGTACTCTGGGGCCAACGTCCTGACTTTC.

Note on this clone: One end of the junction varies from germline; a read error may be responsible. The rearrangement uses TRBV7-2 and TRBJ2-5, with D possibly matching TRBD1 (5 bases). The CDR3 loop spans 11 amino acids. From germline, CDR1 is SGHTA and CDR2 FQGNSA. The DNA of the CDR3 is TGTGCCAGCAGCTTATTGGGGCTGCCCCACTTC. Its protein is CASSLLGLPHF. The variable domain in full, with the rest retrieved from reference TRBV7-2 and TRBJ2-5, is GAGVSQSPSNKVTEKGKDVELRCDPISGHTALYWYRQSLGQGLEFLIYFQGNSAPDKSGLPSDRFSAERTGGSVSTLTIQRTQQEDSAVYLCASSLLGLPHFGPGTRLLVL.

CDR3 in amino acids: CASSPWASGSGWNEQFF. CDR3 sequence (DNA): TGTGCCAGCAGTCCCTGGGCTAGCGGGAGTGGGTGGAATGAGCAGTTCTTC. The chain recombines TRBV28 with TRBJ2-1, with 10 bases identical to TRBD2. The germline CDR1 and CDR2 sequences are MDHEN and SYDVKM. The CDR3 runs 17 residues. Losses at the gene ends were 5 bases for V and 7 bases for J; bases not matched to a gene: 14.

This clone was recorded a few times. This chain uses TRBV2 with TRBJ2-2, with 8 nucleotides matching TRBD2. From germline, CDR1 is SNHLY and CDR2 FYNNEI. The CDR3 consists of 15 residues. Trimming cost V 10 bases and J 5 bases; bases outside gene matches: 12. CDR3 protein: CAKEGSGRGTGELFF. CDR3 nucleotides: TGTGCCAAAGAGGGGAGCGGGAGAGGTACCGGGGAGCTGTTTTTT.